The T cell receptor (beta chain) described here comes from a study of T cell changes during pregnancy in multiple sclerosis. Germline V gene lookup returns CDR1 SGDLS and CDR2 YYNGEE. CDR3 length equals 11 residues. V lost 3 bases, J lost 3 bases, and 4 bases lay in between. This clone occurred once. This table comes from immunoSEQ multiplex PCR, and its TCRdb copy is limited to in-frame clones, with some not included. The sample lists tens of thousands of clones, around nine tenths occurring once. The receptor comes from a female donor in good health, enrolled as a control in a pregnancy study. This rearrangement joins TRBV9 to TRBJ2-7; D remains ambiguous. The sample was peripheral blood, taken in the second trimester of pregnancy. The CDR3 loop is CASSAGYEQYF. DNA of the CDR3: TGTGCCAGCAGCGCAGGCTACGAGCAGTACTTC.